The rows below give T cell receptor beta chains drawn from one sample of a study of blood T cell repertoires in COVID-19. Generated by immunoSEQ multiplex PCR, the TCRdb table keeps only in-frame clones and is missing some. The table includes roughly 200,000 clones, around 88% detected once. The sample was peripheral blood. The receptors originated from a man aged 40-55 years with active or convalescent COVID-19. Each CDR3 is given with its conserved first and last residue. The order of the fields is J gene, CDR3 length, clone size, D gene, V gene, CDR3 DNA, CDR3 protein. The D gene is left open where the match is weak. The listing skips clone size in some rows; elsewhere it reads once, few, many or a size class.

>TRBJ2-7|15|once|-|TRBV6-5
TGTGCCAGCACCCATGACTACCATAGCTCCTACGAGCAGTACTTC
CASTHDYHSSYEQYF
>TRBJ1-2|16|-|-|TRBV19
TGTGCCAGTAGTTCAGGGGTGAGACCCAGTGACTATGGCTACACCTTC
CASSSGVRPSDYGYTF
>TRBJ2-3|15|-|TRBD2|TRBV18
TGTGCCAGCTCACCGCCTAGCGGGGGAGAAGATACGCAGTATTTT
CASSPPSGGEDTQYF
>TRBJ1-1|14|few|-|TRBV19
TGTGCCAGTAGTAGTCAGGGGATGAACACTGAAGCTTTCTTT
CASSSQGMNTEAFF
>TRBJ2-1|14|-|-|TRBV27
TGTGCCAGCAGTTCGCCCGGGAAGACCTATGAGCAGTTCTTC
CASSSPGKTYEQFF
>TRBJ2-2|15|-|TRBD1|TRBV18
TGTGCCAGCTCACCCGACAGGGTTTGGACCGGGGAGCTGTTTTTT
CASSPDRVWTGELFF
>TRBJ2-5|15|-|-|TRBV2
TGTGCCAGCAGGGACAGCCTGTATACCAGCGAAACCCAGTACTTC
CASRDSLYTSETQYF
>TRBJ1-4|15|-|-|TRBV29-1
TGCAGCGTCTGGTGGCCTGAATCAACTAATGAAAAACTGTTTTTT
CSVWWPESTNEKLFF
>TRBJ1-2|14|-|TRBD1|TRBV14
TGTGCCAGCAGCCAAGGGGACAGGGGTCGCGGCTACACCTTC
CASSQGDRGRGYTF
>TRBJ1-2|14|-|TRBD1|TRBV14
TGTGCCAGCAGCCCCCGGACAGGGGGCTATGGCTACACCTTC
CASSPRTGGYGYTF
>TRBJ2-7|13|-|-|TRBV5-1
TGCGCCAGCAGCTCCGCCGGCGAGGAGGAGCAGTACTTC
CASSSAGEEEQYF
>TRBJ2-7|16|-|-|TRBV3-1/TRBV3-2
TGTGCCAGCAGCCAAGAAGGCCCGGGGGGCCGGAACGAGCAGTACTTC
CASSQEGPGGRNEQYF
>TRBJ1-2|14|-|TRBD1|TRBV30
TGTGCCTGGAGCCTAACAGGGGCTAACTATGGCTACACCTTC
CAWSLTGANYGYTF
>TRBJ1-2|13|-|TRBD1|TRBV7-9
TGTGCCAGCAGCGTGGGACAGGGTAGTGGCTACACCTTC
CASSVGQGSGYTF
>TRBJ1-5|11|-|-|TRBV12-3/TRBV12-4
TGTGCCAGCAGCGAACAGGGGCCCCAGCATTTT
CASSEQGPQHF
>TRBJ1-1|15|-|TRBD1|TRBV6-5
TGTGCCAGCCGCCATCAGACAGGGGGCCGTACTGAAGCTTTCTTT
CASRHQTGGRTEAFF